One and the same sample provided the 27 T cell receptor beta chains below, sequenced in a study of cytomegalovirus exposure and HLA in healthy donors. Sequenced by immunoSEQ multiplex PCR; TCRdb stores in-frame clones only, minus some. In the table there are 200,000 to 250,000 clones, under 95% of which are singletons. Material for sequencing was PBMCs. The receptors here all came from a young woman in good health and CMV-seronegative.

CDR3 bases: TGTGCCAGCAGTTTATTTGGACTAGCGGGAGGGCCGTTATCGAATGAGCAGTTCTTC. This sequence encodes CASSLFGLAGGPLSNEQFF. V usage is TRBV27 and J usage is TRBJ2-1; 15 bases line up with TRBD2. CDR1 is MNHEY and CDR2 is SMNVEV in the germline V gene (reference sequence). The CDR3 is 19 amino acids. The junction had 11 bases not matched to a gene; V was cut back by 1 base and J by 7 bases.

The V call is TRBV4-2, the J call TRBJ2-2; 8 bases are shared with TRBD2. The CDR3 spans 16 residues. CDR1 is LGHNA, CDR2 YNFKEQ, per germline. The junction had 5 bases not matched to a gene; V was cut back by 3 bases and J by 2 bases. The DNA of the CDR3 is TGTGCCAGCAGCCACGAGACTAGCGCTAACACCGGGGAGCTGTTTTTT. This sequence encodes CASSHETSANTGELFF.

V usage is TRBV7-9 and J usage is TRBJ2-1, with D uncertain. Trimming took 5 bases from V and 5 from J, leaving 25 bases between them. Germline V gene data show CDR1 as SEHNR and CDR2 as FQNEAQ (reference sequence). The CDR3 is 18 amino acids. The CDR3 region is CASSQPRVSLIQDNEQFF. The DNA for the CDR3 is TGTGCCAGCAGCCAACCCCGGGTTTCCCTAATCCAAGACAATGAGCAGTTCTTC.

The gene calls are TRBV9 and TRBJ2-6; 10 bases agree with TRBD1. The CDR3 runs to 19 residues. V was clipped by 2 bases and J by 4 bases; unmatched bases: 12. Germline V CDR1 and CDR2: SGDLS, YYNGEE. CDR3 bases: TGTGCCAGCAGCGTTTCGAGTCCCGGGACAGGGGCCGGGGCCAACGTCCTGACTTTC. This gives the protein CASSVSSPGTGAGANVLTF. Based on the CDR3 plus reference TRBV9 and TRBJ2-6, the full variable domain is DSGVTQTPKHLITATGQRVTLRCSPRSGDLSVYWYQQSLDQGLQFLIQYYNGEERAKGNILERFSAQQFPDLHSELNLSSLELGDSALYFCASSVSSPGTGAGANVLTFGAGSRLTVL.

A single count supports this clone. The rearrangement joins TRBV19 to TRBJ1-5; tentatively, D is TRBD1 (6 bases). Germline loops: CDR1 LNHDA, CDR2 SQIVND (reference sequence). The CDR3 loop spans 15 amino acids. V lost 9 bases and J 1 base, leaving 16 bases between the germline ends. The CDR3 region is CASDLGGRSNQPQHF. The CDR3 region has the DNA TGTGCCAGCGACCTAGGGGGAAGGAGCAATCAGCCCCAGCATTTT.

The gene calls are TRBV5-4 and TRBJ2-3, with 7 bases lining up with TRBD1. Germline assignment: CDR1 SGHNT and CDR2 YYREEE (reference sequence). The CDR3 loop spans 14 amino acids. Trimming removed 4 bases from V and 4 bases from J; junction bases left unmatched: 6. DNA of the CDR3: TGTGCCAGCAGCGAGACAGGGACCGCAGATACGCAGTATTTT. Amino acid sequence: CASSETGTADTQYF.

This sequence joins TRBV7-3 and TRBJ1-2; TRBD1 is a possible D gene (6 bases). The V gene's germline CDR1 is SGHTA and CDR2 FQGTGA. Trimming took 4 bases from V and 1 from J, leaving 7 bases between them. This CDR3 comprises 13 residues. CDR3 DNA sequence: TGTGCCAGCAGCTCGGACAGTAACTATGGCTACACCTTC. It codes for CASSSDSNYGYTF.

This clone occurred once. The chain employs TRBV11-3 and TRBJ2-5; TRBD2 agrees at 7 bases. This CDR3 is 14 amino acids long. Germline lookup yields CDR1 SGHNT and CDR2 YENEEA. Trimming at V came to 1 base and at J to 2 bases, leaving 1 base not matched to a gene. CDR3 loop: CASSLGSGQETQYF. CDR3 nucleotide sequence: TGTGCCAGCAGCTTAGGTAGCGGGCAAGAGACCCAGTACTTC. Based on the CDR3 plus reference TRBV11-3 and TRBJ2-5, the full variable domain is EAGVVQSPRYKIIEKKQPVAFWCNPISGHNTLYWYLQNLGQGPELLIRYENEEAVDDSQLPKDRFSAERLKGVDSTLKIQPAELGDSAVYLCASSLGSGQETQYFGPGTRLLVL.

This chain joins TRBV10-2 and TRBJ1-3; D is perhaps TRBD1 (5 bases). V was clipped by 0 bases and J by 0 bases, with 9 bases between them. The CDR3 is made up of 16 amino acids. Germline V gene data show CDR1 as WSHSY and CDR2 as SAAADI. CDR3: CASSESRVPSGNTIYF. The DNA of the CDR3 is TGCGCCAGCAGTGAGTCCAGGGTCCCCTCTGGAAACACCATATATTTT.

The J gene is TRBJ2-2, the V gene TRBV6-5; TRBD2 matches at 7 bases. With V trimmed by 4 bases and J by 6 bases, 8 bases remained unmatched. CDR3 length: 15 amino acids. CDR1 and CDR2 (germline): MNHEY, SVGAGI. For the CDR3, the DNA is TGTGCCAGCAGTTTCTACACCCTAGCGGCCGGGGAGCTGTTTTTT. It yields the protein CASSFYTLAAGELFF.

CDR3 nucleotide sequence: TGTGCCAGCAGCTCCGTAGCGTCCTACGAGCAGTACTTC. It translates to CASSSVASYEQYF. This sequence joins TRBV7-9 and TRBJ2-7, with D tentatively TRBD2 (5 bases). V was trimmed by 4 bases and J by 1 base, leaving 8 bases between them. Germline V gives CDR1 SEHNR, CDR2 FQNEAQ (reference sequence). The CDR3 is 13 residues long.

This chain links TRBV30 with TRBJ1-1; the D is unclear. CDR1 and CDR2 (germline): GTSNPN, SVGIG (reference sequence). The CDR3 sequence is 13 residues long. Trimming took off 2 bases at V and 0 bases at J, with 7 bases between the two ends. The CDR3 DNA sequence: TGTGCCTGGAGTACCACACTGAACACTGAAGCTTTCTTT. Translating gives CAWSTTLNTEAFF.

This sequence joins TRBV6-5 and TRBJ1-2; D may be TRBD1 (5 bases). Germline V gene sequence: CDR1 MNHEY, CDR2 SVGAGI. The CDR3 has 13 amino acids. Between the trimmed V and J ends, which lost 10 bases and 4 bases, there was a span of 16 bases. DNA for the CDR3: TGTGCCATCAGATCCCCAGGGTTCTATGGCTACACCTTC. It translates to CAIRSPGFYGYTF.

This clone was observed once. The chain recombines TRBV19 with TRBJ1-2; 8 nucleotides align to TRBD1. J lost 8 bases, V lost 5 bases, and 7 bases had no gene match. CDR1 and CDR2 from the germline V gene are LNHDA and SQIVND (reference sequence). This CDR3 region has 13 residues. The CDR3 sequence is CASSLQGADGYTF. CDR3 nucleotides: TGTGCCAGTAGTCTCCAGGGGGCTGACGGCTACACCTTC.

This clone was seen once. V is TRBV27 and J is TRBJ1-2; 8 bases line up with TRBD1. There are 15 residues in the CDR3. From germline, CDR1 is MNHEY and CDR2 SMNVEV (reference sequence). V was clipped by 5 bases and J by 2 bases; unmatched bases: 7. CDR3 sequence: CASSHGQGGNYGYTF. The CDR3 bases are TGTGCCAGCAGTCACGGACAGGGAGGGAACTATGGCTACACCTTC.

V gene TRBV7-8 combines with J gene TRBJ1-4, with D unclear. The CDR3 length is 15 residues. Germline V lookup: CDR1 SGHVS, CDR2 FQNEAQ. The V gene lost 2 bases and the J gene lost 7 bases, with 14 bases spanning the gap. The CDR3 region is CASSLLRTAGEKLFF. The CDR3 DNA is TGTGCCAGCAGCTTATTGCGTACAGCGGGTGAAAAACTGTTTTTT.

The rearrangement uses TRBV30 and TRBJ2-7; TRBD1 might be the D (5 bases). There are 11 residues in the CDR3. Germline lookup yields CDR1 GTSNPN and CDR2 SVGIG (reference sequence). The V gene lost 4 bases and the J gene lost 3 bases, with 7 bases spanning the gap. CDR3 loop: CAWTGNYEQYF. Here the CDR3 DNA reads TGTGCCTGGACAGGGAACTACGAGCAGTACTTC.

This rearrangement joins TRBV10-3 to TRBJ2-3, with a possible D match to TRBD1 (5 bases). CDR3 length: 12 amino acids. Trimming stripped 8 bases from V and 3 bases from J, with 9 bases between. Looked up from germline, CDR1 is ENHRY and CDR2 is SYGVKD. CDR3 protein: CAIGAVTDTQYF. For the CDR3, the DNA is TGTGCCATCGGGGCGGTTACAGATACGCAGTATTTT.

This chain joins TRBV9 and TRBJ2-7; 7 bases fit TRBD2. Germline lookup yields CDR1 SGDLS and CDR2 YYNGEE. The CDR3 has 14 residues. Losses at the gene ends were 0 bases for V and 5 bases for J; bases not matched to a gene: 5. CDR3 nucleotide sequence: TGTGCCAGCAGCGTAGCTGCGGGAGCACACGAGCAGTACTTC. Its translation is CASSVAAGAHEQYF.

The genes are TRBV10-1 and TRBJ1-1; TRBD1 is a possible D gene (5 bases). Trimming took off 0 bases at V and 5 bases at J, with 13 bases between the two ends. Germline V gene sequence: CDR1 WNHNN, CDR2 SYGVQD (reference sequence). The CDR3 sequence is 15 residues long. The CDR3 loop reads CASSESRARGTEAFF. The CDR3 coding sequence is TGCGCCAGCAGTGAGTCTCGGGCTCGGGGGACTGAAGCTTTCTTT.

The V gene is TRBV12-1, the J gene TRBJ2-1; the table's D call TRBD1 went unverified against the DNA. TRBV12-1 is noted as a pseudogene. This CDR3 contains 16 residues. The CDR3 DNA reads TGTGCCAGCAGCGTCTGGGACAGGGTGTGGTACAATGAGCAGTTCTTC. Its translation: CASSVWDRVWYNEQFF.

This clone has just one count. The gene calls are TRBV2 and TRBJ2-1, with TRBD2 identical over 9 bases. J gave up 1 base and V 6 bases, and 10 bases lay outside the gene matches. The CDR3 loop spans 17 amino acids. Germline lookup yields CDR1 SNHLY and CDR2 FYNNEI. This CDR3 reads CASRLKTSGQSYNEQFF. The DNA of the CDR3 is TGTGCCAGCAGGTTAAAGACTAGCGGACAGTCCTACAATGAGCAGTTCTTC.

The chain joins TRBV5-1 to TRBJ2-7; 10 bases are shared with TRBD1. CDR1 is SGHRS, CDR2 YFSETQ, per germline. This CDR3 region has 15 residues. V shed 7 bases and J 5 bases; nucleotides not matched to a gene: 12. CDR3 DNA: TGCGCCAGCTCATCTACCGGGACAGGGGTTGACGAGCAGTACTTC. Amino acid sequence: CASSSTGTGVDEQYF.

The chain carries TRBV28 and TRBJ2-3; 8 bases are a match to TRBD2. Per germline, CDR1 MDHEN and CDR2 SYDVKM. This CDR3 is 13 amino acids long. The CDR3 protein is CTSLAASTDTQYF. CDR3 nucleotide sequence: TGTACCTCACTAGCGGCTAGCACAGATACGCAGTATTTT.

The genes are TRBV7-9 and TRBJ1-1; D gene ambiguous. The CDR3 sequence is 14 residues long. Germline CDR1 and CDR2: SEHNR and FQNEAQ (reference sequence). Trimming stripped 0 bases from V and 1 base from J, with 6 bases between. This CDR3 is CASSLAEPNTEAFF. CDR3 in DNA: TGTGCCAGCAGCTTAGCAGAGCCGAACACTGAAGCTTTCTTT. Full variable domain (rest looked up from reference TRBV7-9 and TRBJ1-1): DTGVSQNPRHKITKRGQNVTFRCDPISEHNRLYWYRQTLGQGPEFLTYFQNEAQLEKSRLLSDRFSAERPKGSFSTLEIQRTEQGDSAMYLCASSLAEPNTEAFFGQGTRLTVV.

This chain joins TRBV11-3 and TRBJ2-3, with 9 positions matching TRBD2. V lost 5 bases and J lost 2; bases outside the gene matches: 8. Germline V lookup: CDR1 SGHNT, CDR2 YENEEA. CDR3 length: 16 amino acids. The CDR3 region is CASSQGLAGITDTQYF. The CDR3 nucleotides read TGTGCCAGCAGCCAGGGACTAGCAGGGATCACAGATACGCAGTATTTT.

As to this clone: The same CDR3 is also encoded by other DNA sequences in this sample. The V and J genes are TRBV5-1 and TRBJ1-1; TRBD1 aligns across 7 bases. Germline CDR1 SGHRS, CDR2 YFSETQ. Losses at the gene ends were 1 base for V and 4 bases for J; bases not matched to a gene: 4. CDR3 length: 14 amino acids. Here the CDR3 reads CASSLRGQGTEAFF. The CDR3 DNA follows: TGCGCCAGCAGCTTGAGGGGGCAAGGCACTGAAGCTTTCTTT.